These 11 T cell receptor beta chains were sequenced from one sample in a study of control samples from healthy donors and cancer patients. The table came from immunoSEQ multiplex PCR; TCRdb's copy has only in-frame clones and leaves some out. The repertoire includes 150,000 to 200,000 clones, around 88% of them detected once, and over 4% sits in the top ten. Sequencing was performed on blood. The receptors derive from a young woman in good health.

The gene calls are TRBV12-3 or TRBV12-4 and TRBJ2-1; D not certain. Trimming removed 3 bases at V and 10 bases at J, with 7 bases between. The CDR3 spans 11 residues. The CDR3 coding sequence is TGTGCCAGCAGTTTTACGGCAGAGCAGTTCTTC. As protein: CASSFTAEQFF.

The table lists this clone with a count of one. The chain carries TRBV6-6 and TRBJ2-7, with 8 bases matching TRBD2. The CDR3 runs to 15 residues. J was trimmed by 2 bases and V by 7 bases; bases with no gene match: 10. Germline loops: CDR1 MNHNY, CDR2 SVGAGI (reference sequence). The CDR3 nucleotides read TGTGCCAGCATATCCGGGGGGGCCCCTGCCTACGAGCAGTACTTC. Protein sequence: CASISGGAPAYEQYF.

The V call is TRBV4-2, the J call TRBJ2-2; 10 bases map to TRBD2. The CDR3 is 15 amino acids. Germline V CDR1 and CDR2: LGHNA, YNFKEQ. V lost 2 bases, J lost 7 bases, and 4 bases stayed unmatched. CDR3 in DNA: TGTGCCAGCAGCCAACCTAGCGGGGGTTTCGGGGAGCTGTTTTTT. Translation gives CASSQPSGGFGELFF.

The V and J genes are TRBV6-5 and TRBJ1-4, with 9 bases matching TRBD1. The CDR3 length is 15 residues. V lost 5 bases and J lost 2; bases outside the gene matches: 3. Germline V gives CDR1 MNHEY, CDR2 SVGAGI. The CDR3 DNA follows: TGTGCCAGCAGTCAGGGGACAGGGACTAATGAAAAACTGTTTTTT. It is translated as CASSQGTGTNEKLFF.

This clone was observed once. The CDR3 DNA reads as TGTGCCAGCAGTCCTCCCGGGAGCCAAGAGACCCAGTACTTC. This sequence encodes CASSPPGSQETQYF. This chain joins TRBV7-6 and TRBJ2-5; TRBD2 might be the D (6 bases). V lost 6 bases to trimming and J lost 1 base, with 12 bases between them. CDR1 SGHVS and CDR2 FNYEAQ come from the germline V gene. The CDR3 has 14 amino acids.

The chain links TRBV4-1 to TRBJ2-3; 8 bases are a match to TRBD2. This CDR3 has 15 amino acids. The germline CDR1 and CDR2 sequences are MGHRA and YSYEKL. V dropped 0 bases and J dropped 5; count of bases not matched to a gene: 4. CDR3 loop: CASSQEQREKDTQYF. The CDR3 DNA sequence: TGCGCCAGCAGCCAAGAGCAGCGGGAGAAAGATACGCAGTATTTT.

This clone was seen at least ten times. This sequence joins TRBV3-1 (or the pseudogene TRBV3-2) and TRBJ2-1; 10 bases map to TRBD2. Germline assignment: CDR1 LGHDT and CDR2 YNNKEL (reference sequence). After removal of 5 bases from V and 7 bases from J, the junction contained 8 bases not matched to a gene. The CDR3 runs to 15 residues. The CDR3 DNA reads TGTGCCAGCAGCTTCCTAGCGGGAGTAGGAAATGAGCAGTTCTTC. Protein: CASSFLAGVGNEQFF.

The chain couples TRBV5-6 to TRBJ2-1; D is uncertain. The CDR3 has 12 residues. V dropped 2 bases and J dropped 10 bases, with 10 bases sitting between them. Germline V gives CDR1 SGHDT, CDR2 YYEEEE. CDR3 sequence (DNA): TGTGCCAGCAGCTTCGCAGCCGGAGAGCAGTTCTTC. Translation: CASSFAAGEQFF. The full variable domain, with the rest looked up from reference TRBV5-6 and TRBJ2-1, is DAGVTQSPTHLIKTRGQQVTLRCSPKSGHDTVSWYQQALGQGPQFIFQYYEEEERQRGNFPDRFSGHQFPNYSSELNVNALLLGDSALYLCASSFAAGEQFFGPGTRLTVL.

CDR3 amino acids: CASRHRTGDGYTF. The DNA for the CDR3 is TGTGCCAGCAGACATAGGACAGGGGATGGCTACACCTTC. This chain joins TRBV3-1 (or the pseudogene TRBV3-2) and TRBJ1-2, with 9 nucleotides matching TRBD1. The CDR3 covers 13 residues. The germline gives CDR1 LGHDT, CDR2 YNNKEL (reference sequence). V shed 6 bases, J shed 6 bases, and the junction held 5 bases outside the gene matches.

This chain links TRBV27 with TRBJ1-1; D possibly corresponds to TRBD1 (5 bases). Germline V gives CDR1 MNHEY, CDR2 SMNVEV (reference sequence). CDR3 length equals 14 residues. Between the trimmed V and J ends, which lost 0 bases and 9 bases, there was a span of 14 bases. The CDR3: CASSLSDTPRKAFF. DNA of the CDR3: TGTGCCAGCAGTTTATCGGACACCCCCCGGAAAGCTTTCTTT.

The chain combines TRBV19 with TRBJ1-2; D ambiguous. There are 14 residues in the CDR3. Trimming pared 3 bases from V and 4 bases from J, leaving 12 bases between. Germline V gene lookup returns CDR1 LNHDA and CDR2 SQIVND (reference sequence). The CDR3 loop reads CASSMQRPIYGYTF. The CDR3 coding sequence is TGTGCCAGTAGTATGCAGAGACCCATCTATGGCTACACCTTC.